This is a list of T cell receptor beta chains from one sample in a study of T-cell reconstitution after alpha-beta-depleted transplantation in children. TCRdb re-derived calls from the PCR reads in MiXCR, one entry per CDR3 protein. The top ten hold roughly 14% of the sample, which has about 580,000 distinct CDR3 sequences, 20% to 25% seen once. Source: PBMCs, mostly from graft donor cells, taken 360 days after TCRalphabeta/CD19-depleted stem cell transplant. The origin of the receptors is a boy younger than two who had a stem cell transplant for acute myeloid leukemia, so the T cells may come from the graft donor. Both conserved end residues are part of each CDR3. The D gene is left open where the match is weak. Size is omitted from some rows. Given values are once, few, many or a class for expanded clones.

D: TRBD1
size: .
J: TRBJ2-5
V: TRBV20-1
CDR3: CSARPDRGETQYF
DNA: TGCAGTGCTAGACCTGACAGGGGTGAGACCCAGTACTTC

D: TRBD2
size: many
J: TRBJ2-5
V: TRBV12-3/TRBV12-4
CDR3: CASSLSSGGAKETQYF
DNA: TGTGCCAGCAGTTTATCCAGCGGGGGGGCAAAAGAGACCCAGTACTTC

D: .
size: .
J: TRBJ2-1
V: TRBV9
CDR3: CASSVGPQGNEQFF
DNA: TGTGCCAGCAGCGTAGGGCCACAGGGCAATGAGCAGTTCTTC

D: TRBD2
size: many
J: TRBJ2-2
V: TRBV13
CDR3: CASSRLAGTTYTGELFF
DNA: TGTGCCAGCAGCCGACTAGCGGGCACAACATACACCGGGGAGCTGTTTTTT

D: TRBD1
size: few
J: TRBJ2-3
V: TRBV4-1
CDR3: CASSQDPGTGILHTQYF
DNA: TGCGCCAGCAGCCAAGATCCCGGGACAGGGATTCTGCATACGCAGTATTTT

D: .
size: .
J: TRBJ1-1
V: TRBV5-1
CDR3: CASTVREGRGLTEAFF
DNA: TGCGCCAGCACCGTGCGGGAGGGTAGAGGCTTGACTGAAGCTTTCTTT

D: .
size: few
J: TRBJ2-7
V: TRBV15
CDR3: CATSRGSYEQYF
DNA: TGTGCCACCAGCAGGGGCTCCTACGAGCAGTACTTC

D: .
size: .
J: TRBJ1-2
V: TRBV7-2
CDR3: CASSLVILRDVSYGYTF
DNA: TGTGCCAGCAGCTTAGTTATACTCCGGGACGTGAGCTATGGCTACACCTTC

D: .
size: .
J: TRBJ2-3
V: TRBV27
CDR3: CASGLPGGDTQYF
DNA: TGTGCCAGCGGTTTACCCGGAGGAGATACGCAGTATTTT

D: TRBD2
size: many
J: TRBJ2-1
V: TRBV9
CDR3: CASSARLAEYNEQFF
DNA: TGTGCCAGCAGCGCTCGACTAGCGGAATACAATGAGCAGTTCTTC

D: .
size: .
J: TRBJ1-2
V: TRBV12-3/TRBV12-4
CDR3: CASSPMGTRANYGYTF
DNA: TGTGCCAGCAGTCCTATGGGGACACGCGCTAACTATGGCTACACCTTC

D: .
size: .
J: TRBJ1-4
V: TRBV28
CDR3: CASSPPRGMGEKLFF
DNA: TGTGCCAGCAGTCCCCCCAGGGGAATGGGGGAAAAACTGTTTTTT

D: .
size: few
J: TRBJ2-1
V: TRBV29-1
CDR3: CSVEGGHAGAYYNEQFF
DNA: TGCAGCGTTGAAGGGGGCCACGCTGGCGCTTACTACAATGAGCAGTTCTTC

D: .
size: few
J: TRBJ1-4
V: TRBV20-1
CDR3: CSARDTMARGVPTNEKLFF
DNA: TGCAGTGCTAGAGATACGATGGCCAGGGGAGTACCAACTAATGAAAAACTGTTTTTT

D: .
size: .
J: TRBJ1-4
V: TRBV15
CDR3: CATSRARDNEKLFF
DNA: TGTGCCACCAGCAGAGCCCGGGACAATGAAAAACTGTTTTTT

D: .
size: few
J: TRBJ1-1
V: TRBV6-1
CDR3: CATESRLRGVGTEAFF
DNA: TGTGCCACCGAGTCCCGACTGAGGGGCGTTGGCACTGAAGCTTTCTTT

D: .
size: many
J: TRBJ2-3
V: TRBV9
CDR3: CASSASTDTQYF
DNA: TGTGCCAGCAGCGCCAGCACAGATACGCAGTATTTT

D: TRBD2
size: few
J: TRBJ2-3
V: TRBV10-3
CDR3: CAISAPTSGGATRTDTQYF
DNA: TGTGCCATCAGTGCCCCGACTAGCGGGGGGGCCACTCGCACAGATACGCAGTATTTT

D: TRBD2
size: .
J: TRBJ2-2
V: TRBV20-1
CDR3: CSARRSGRNTGELFF
DNA: TGCAGTGCCCGTCGCAGCGGGAGGAACACCGGGGAGCTGTTTTTT

D: .
size: many
J: TRBJ2-3
V: TRBV29-1
CDR3: CSVEEWAGKTDTQYF
DNA: TGCAGCGTTGAAGAGTGGGCAGGGAAGACAGATACGCAGTATTTT

D: .
size: few
J: TRBJ1-2
V: TRBV20-1
CDR3: CSARDAGGTSYGYTF
DNA: TGCAGTGCTAGAGATGCGGGGGGGACGTCATATGGCTACACCTTC

D: TRBD1
size: .
J: TRBJ2-5
V: TRBV5-1
CDR3: CASSLPSQGRETQYF
DNA: TGCGCCAGCAGCTTGCCCTCACAGGGGCGGGAGACCCAGTACTTC

D: .
size: .
J: TRBJ2-5
V: TRBV12-5
CDR3: CASGFDSGETQYF
DNA: TGTGCTAGTGGTTTTGACAGCGGTGAGACCCAGTACTTC

D: TRBD2
size: many
J: TRBJ2-1
V: TRBV11-2
CDR3: CASSPPTSGGDSYNEQFF
DNA: TGTGCCAGCAGCCCCCCGACTAGCGGGGGGGACTCCTACAATGAGCAGTTCTTC

D: .
size: .
J: TRBJ1-2
V: TRBV7-8
CDR3: CASSLVVSPYGYTF
DNA: TGTGCCAGCAGCTTAGTCGTCAGCCCCTATGGCTACACCTTC

D: .
size: many
J: TRBJ2-2
V: TRBV7-8
CDR3: CASSLETNTGELFF
DNA: TGTGCCAGCAGCTTAGAAACGAACACCGGGGAGCTGTTTTTT

D: .
size: few
J: TRBJ2-1
V: TRBV5-5
CDR3: CASSLSLGSYNEQFF
DNA: TGTGCCAGCAGCTTGTCTCTAGGTTCCTACAATGAGCAGTTCTTC

D: .
size: few
J: TRBJ2-5
V: TRBV28
CDR3: CASSLRVRKETQYF
DNA: TGTGCCAGCAGTTTACGTGTACGGAAAGAGACCCAGTACTTC

D: TRBD2
size: .
J: TRBJ2-1
V: TRBV7-2
CDR3: CASSFRAGAYYNEQFF
DNA: TGTGCCAGCAGTTTCCGAGCGGGGGCATACTACAATGAGCAGTTCTTC

D: TRBD1
size: few
J: TRBJ2-5
V: TRBV10-3
CDR3: CAISNRQGLGETQYF
DNA: TGTGCCATCAGTAACCGACAGGGCTTAGGGGAGACCCAGTACTTC

D: TRBD2
size: .
J: TRBJ2-1
V: TRBV18
CDR3: CASSPVSAGRWGEQFF
DNA: TGTGCCAGCTCACCTGTTTCAGCGGGGCGATGGGGTGAGCAGTTCTTC

D: .
size: many
J: TRBJ2-1
V: TRBV29-1
CDR3: CSVGVTNYNEQFF
DNA: TGCAGCGTTGGAGTAACCAACTACAATGAGCAGTTCTTC

D: .
size: few
J: TRBJ1-1
V: TRBV20-1
CDR3: CSAQGGVSNTEAFF
DNA: TGCAGTGCCCAAGGAGGGGTCTCGAACACTGAAGCTTTCTTT

D: .
size: few
J: TRBJ2-7
V: TRBV12-3/TRBV12-4
CDR3: CASSLGVTRSYEQYF
DNA: TGTGCCAGCAGTTTAGGTGTCACCAGGTCCTACGAGCAGTACTTC

D: .
size: few
J: TRBJ2-5
V: TRBV5-5
CDR3: CASSLEGRTAETQYF
DNA: TGTGCCAGCAGCTTGGAAGGCCGTACCGCGGAGACCCAGTACTTC

D: TRBD2
size: few
J: TRBJ2-6
V: TRBV20-1
CDR3: CSATGTSSGANVLTF
DNA: TGCAGTGCTACCGGGACTAGCTCTGGGGCCAACGTCCTGACTTTC

D: .
size: .
J: TRBJ2-6
V: TRBV6-2/TRBV6-3
CDR3: CASSYLTKGTFGRSGANVLTF
DNA: TGTGCCAGCAGTTACCTTACTAAAGGGACATTTGGTCGATCTGGGGCCAACGTCCTGACTTTC

D: .
size: many
J: TRBJ1-4
V: TRBV5-1
CDR3: CASSLPTNGGEKLFF
DNA: TGCGCCAGCAGCTTGCCCACTAATGGGGGCGAAAAACTGTTTTTT

D: .
size: few
J: TRBJ2-7
V: TRBV7-3
CDR3: CASSLGEGISYEQYF
DNA: TGTGCCAGCAGCTTAGGGGAAGGGATCTCCTACGAGCAGTACTTC

D: TRBD2
size: .
J: TRBJ2-4
V: TRBV6-2/TRBV6-3
CDR3: CASNPDGGRSIRYF
DNA: TGTGCCAGCAACCCGGACGGGGGGAGGAGCATTCGCTACTTC

D: .
size: .
J: TRBJ2-5
V: TRBV7-2
CDR3: CASSLVSGTQYF
DNA: TGTGCCAGCAGCCTTGTTAGCGGGACCCAGTACTTC

D: TRBD1
size: many
J: TRBJ2-2
V: TRBV11-1
CDR3: CASSPQQPDRGFAGELFF
DNA: TGTGCCAGCAGCCCGCAACAGCCGGACAGGGGATTTGCCGGGGAGCTGTTTTTT

D: TRBD1
size: many
J: TRBJ2-5
V: TRBV7-9
CDR3: CASSLSTGGEETQYF
DNA: TGTGCCAGCAGCTTATCTACAGGGGGCGAAGAGACCCAGTACTTC

D: .
size: few
J: TRBJ2-1
V: TRBV6-2/TRBV6-3
CDR3: CASCGANEQFF
DNA: TGTGCCAGCTGTGGGGCCAATGAGCAGTTCTTC

D: TRBD1
size: .
J: TRBJ2-1
V: TRBV5-1
CDR3: CASSTGQGNEQFF
DNA: TGCGCCAGCAGCACGGGACAGGGGAATGAGCAGTTCTTC